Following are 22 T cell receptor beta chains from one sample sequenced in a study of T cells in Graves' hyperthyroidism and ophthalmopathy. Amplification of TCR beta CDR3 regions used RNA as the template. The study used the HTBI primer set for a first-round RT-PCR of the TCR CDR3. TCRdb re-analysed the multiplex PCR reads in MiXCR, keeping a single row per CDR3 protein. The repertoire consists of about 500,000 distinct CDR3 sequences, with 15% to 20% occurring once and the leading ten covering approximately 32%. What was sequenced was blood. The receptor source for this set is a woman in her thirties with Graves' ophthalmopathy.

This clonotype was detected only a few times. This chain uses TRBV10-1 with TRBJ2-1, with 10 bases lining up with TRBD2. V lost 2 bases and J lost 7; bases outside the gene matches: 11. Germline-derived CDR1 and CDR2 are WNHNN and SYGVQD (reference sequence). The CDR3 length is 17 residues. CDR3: CASSETSGASAGNEQFF. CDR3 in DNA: TGCGCCAGCAGTGAGACTAGCGGGGCCTCCGCGGGGAATGAGCAGTTCTTC.

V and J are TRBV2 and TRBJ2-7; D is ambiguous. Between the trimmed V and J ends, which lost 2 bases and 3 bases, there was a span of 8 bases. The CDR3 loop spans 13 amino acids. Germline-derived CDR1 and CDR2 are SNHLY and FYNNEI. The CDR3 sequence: CASSEWGDYEQYF. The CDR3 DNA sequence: TGTGCCAGCAGTGAATGGGGTGACTACGAGCAGTACTTC.

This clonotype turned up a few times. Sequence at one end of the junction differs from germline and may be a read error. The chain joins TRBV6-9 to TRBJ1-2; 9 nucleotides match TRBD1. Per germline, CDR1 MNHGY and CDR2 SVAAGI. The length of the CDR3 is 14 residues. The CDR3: CASSYGTGSSGCTF. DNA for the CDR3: TGTGCCAGCAGTTACGGGACAGGGTCATCTGGCTGCACCTTC.

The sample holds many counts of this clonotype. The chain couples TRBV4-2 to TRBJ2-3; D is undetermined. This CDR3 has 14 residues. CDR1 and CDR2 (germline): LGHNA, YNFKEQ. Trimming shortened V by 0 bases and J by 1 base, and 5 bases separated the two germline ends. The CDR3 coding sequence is TGTGCCAGCAGCCAAGAATCCGGCACAGATACGCAGTATTTT. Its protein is CASSQESGTDTQYF.

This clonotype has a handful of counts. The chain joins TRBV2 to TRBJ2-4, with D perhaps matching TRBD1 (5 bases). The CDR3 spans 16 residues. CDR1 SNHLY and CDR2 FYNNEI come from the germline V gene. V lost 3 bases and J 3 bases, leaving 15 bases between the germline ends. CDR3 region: CASSEERPRVKNIQYF. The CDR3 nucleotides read TGTGCCAGCAGTGAGGAACGCCCCAGGGTCAAAAACATTCAGTACTTC.

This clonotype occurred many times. The CDR3 DNA reads TGCGCCAGCAGCTTGGGGTACAGCATAGACACTGAAGCTTTCTTT. Translated, it gives CASSLGYSIDTEAFF. The chain combines TRBV5-1 with TRBJ1-1; D is unresolved. Germline CDR1 is SGHRS and CDR2 is YFSETQ. Trimming removed 0 bases from V and 3 bases from J, with 12 bases in between. The CDR3 spans 15 residues.

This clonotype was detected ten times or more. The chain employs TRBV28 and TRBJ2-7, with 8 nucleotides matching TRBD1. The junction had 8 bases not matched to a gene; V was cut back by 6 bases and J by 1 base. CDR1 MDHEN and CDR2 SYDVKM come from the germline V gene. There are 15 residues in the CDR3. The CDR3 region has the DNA TGTGCCAGCAGACACACCGGGACAGGTTCCTACGAGCAGTACTTC. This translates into CASRHTGTGSYEQYF.

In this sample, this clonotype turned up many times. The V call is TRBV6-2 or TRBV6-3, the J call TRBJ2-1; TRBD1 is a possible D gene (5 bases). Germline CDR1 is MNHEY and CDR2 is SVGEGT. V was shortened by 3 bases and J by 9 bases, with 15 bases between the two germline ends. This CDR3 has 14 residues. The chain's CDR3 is CASSYRQGLGEQFF. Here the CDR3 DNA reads TGTGCCAGCAGTTATAGGCAGGGATTAGGTGAGCAGTTCTTC.

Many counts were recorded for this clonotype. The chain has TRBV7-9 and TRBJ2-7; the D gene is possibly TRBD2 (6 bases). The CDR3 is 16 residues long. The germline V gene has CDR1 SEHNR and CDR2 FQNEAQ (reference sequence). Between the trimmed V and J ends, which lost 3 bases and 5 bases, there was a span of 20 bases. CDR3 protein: CASSFVLGRMGDEQYF. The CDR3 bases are TGTGCCAGCAGCTTTGTCCTCGGGAGAATGGGCGACGAGCAGTACTTC.

Written as DNA, the CDR3 is TGTGCCAGCAGTTTCCTGGGTGACGAAAAACTGTTTTTT. This encodes CASSFLGDEKLFF. The chain links TRBV27 to TRBJ1-4; D unresolved. The germline V gene encodes CDR1 MNHEY and CDR2 SMNVEV (reference sequence). This CDR3 contains 13 residues. V dropped 3 bases and J dropped 8 bases, with 10 bases sitting between them.

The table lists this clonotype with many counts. CDR3 nucleotide sequence: TGCAGTGCCCCACAGGGAAACCTCTATGGCTACACCTTC. As protein: CSAPQGNLYGYTF. The chain uses TRBV20-1 and TRBJ1-2; TRBD1 is a possible D gene (6 bases). Trimming left V 6 bases short and J 4 bases short, with 15 bases between. Germline V CDR1 and CDR2: DFQATT, SNEGSKA (reference sequence). The CDR3 runs 13 residues.

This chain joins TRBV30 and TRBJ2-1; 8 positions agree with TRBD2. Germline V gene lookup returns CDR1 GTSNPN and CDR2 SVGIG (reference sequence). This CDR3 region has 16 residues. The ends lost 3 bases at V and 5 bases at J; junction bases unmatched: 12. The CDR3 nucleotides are TGTGCCTGGAGGCCACCCGGGACTAGACAAGACAATGAGCAGTTCTTC. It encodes CAWRPPGTRQDNEQFF.

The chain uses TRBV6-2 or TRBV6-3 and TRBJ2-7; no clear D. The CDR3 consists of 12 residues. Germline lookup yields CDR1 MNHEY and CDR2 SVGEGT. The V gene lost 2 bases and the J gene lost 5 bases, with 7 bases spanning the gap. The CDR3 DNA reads TGTGCCAGCAGTTACGTCCACGACGAGCAGTACTTC. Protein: CASSYVHDEQYF.

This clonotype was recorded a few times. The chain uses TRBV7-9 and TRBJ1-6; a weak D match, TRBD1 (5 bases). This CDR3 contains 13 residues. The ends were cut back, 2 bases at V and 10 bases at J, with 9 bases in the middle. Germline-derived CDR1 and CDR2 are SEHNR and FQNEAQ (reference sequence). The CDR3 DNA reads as TGTGCCAGCAGCTTAAGGCCAGGGTCACCCCTCCACTTT. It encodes CASSLRPGSPLHF.

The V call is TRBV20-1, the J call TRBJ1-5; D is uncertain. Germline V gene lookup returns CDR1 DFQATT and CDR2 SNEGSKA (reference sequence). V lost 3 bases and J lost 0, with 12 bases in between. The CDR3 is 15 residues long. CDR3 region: CSASRVGHSNQPQHF. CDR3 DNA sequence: TGCAGTGCTAGCCGGGTCGGGCATAGCAATCAGCCCCAGCATTTT.

The CDR3 coding sequence is TGTGCCAGTAGTATTAGTCTAGCGGGAGTACCTGAGCAGTTCTTC. It codes for CASSISLAGVPEQFF. The rearrangement joins TRBV19 to TRBJ2-1; 10 nucleotides line up with TRBD2. The CDR3 covers 15 residues. Losses at the gene ends were 3 bases for V and 9 bases for J; bases not matched to a gene: 8. Germline-derived CDR1 and CDR2 are LNHDA and SQIVND (reference sequence).

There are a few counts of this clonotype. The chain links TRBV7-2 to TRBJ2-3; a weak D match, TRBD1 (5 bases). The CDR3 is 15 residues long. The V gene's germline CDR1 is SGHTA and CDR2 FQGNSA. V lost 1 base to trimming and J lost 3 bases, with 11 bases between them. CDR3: CASSLGRVRTDTQYF. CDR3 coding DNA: TGTGCCAGCAGCTTAGGCAGGGTTAGGACAGATACGCAGTATTTT.

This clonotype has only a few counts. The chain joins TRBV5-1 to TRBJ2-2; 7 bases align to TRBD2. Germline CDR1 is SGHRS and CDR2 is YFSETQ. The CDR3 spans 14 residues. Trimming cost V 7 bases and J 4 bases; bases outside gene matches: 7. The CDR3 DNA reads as TGCGCCAGCGGAGTGGCTAGCGGCACCGGGGAGCTGTTTTTT. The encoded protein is CASGVASGTGELFF. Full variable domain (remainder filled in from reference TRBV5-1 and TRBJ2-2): KAGVTQTPRYLIKTRGQQVTLSCSPISGHRSVSWYQQTPGQGLQFLFEYFSETQRNKGNFPGRFSGRQFSNSRSEMNVSTLELGDSALYLCASGVASGTGELFFGEGSRLTVL.

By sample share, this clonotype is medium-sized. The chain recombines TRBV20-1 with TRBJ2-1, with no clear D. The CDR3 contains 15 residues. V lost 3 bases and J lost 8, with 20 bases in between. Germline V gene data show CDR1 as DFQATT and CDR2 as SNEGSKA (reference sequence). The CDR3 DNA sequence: TGCAGTGCTAGTTCTCCACTCTCGTTTACGGATGAGCAGTTCTTC. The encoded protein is CSASSPLSFTDEQFF.

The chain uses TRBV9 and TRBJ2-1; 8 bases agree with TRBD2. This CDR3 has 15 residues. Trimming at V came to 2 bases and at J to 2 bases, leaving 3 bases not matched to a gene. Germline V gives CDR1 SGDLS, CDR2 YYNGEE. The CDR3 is CASSVTSGTYNEQFF. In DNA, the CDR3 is TGTGCCAGCAGCGTCACTAGCGGAACCTACAATGAGCAGTTCTTC.

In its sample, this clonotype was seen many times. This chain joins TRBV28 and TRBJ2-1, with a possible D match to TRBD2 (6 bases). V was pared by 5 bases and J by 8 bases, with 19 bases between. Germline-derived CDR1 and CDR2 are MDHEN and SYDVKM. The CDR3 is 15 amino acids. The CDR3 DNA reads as TGTGCCAGCAGTCCCGTCTGGAGGGCTGGGGATGAGCAGTTCTTC. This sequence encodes CASSPVWRAGDEQFF.

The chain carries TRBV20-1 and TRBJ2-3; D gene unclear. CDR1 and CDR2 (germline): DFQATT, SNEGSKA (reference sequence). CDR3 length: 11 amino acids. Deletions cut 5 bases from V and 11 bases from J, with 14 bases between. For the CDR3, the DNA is TGCAGTGCTGGTGACCCTTCAGGGCAGTATTTT. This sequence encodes CSAGDPSGQYF.